The present entry profiles one TCR beta chain with its context. The junction shows a germline mismatch at one end, possibly a read error. The entry originates in a study of blood T cells in healthy people across ages. The CDR3 totals 13 residues. Germline V gene lookup returns CDR1 MDHEN and CDR2 SYDVKM. A second PCR, run for about 7 to 11 cycles, used a sample-barcoded 5' primer plus a J-beta primer mix. TCRdb reanalysed the 5' RACE reads using MiXCR and keeps one entry per CDR3 protein. The data show 700,000 or so distinct CDR3 sequences, approximately 40% seen once. This receptor was taken from a man at least 80 years old in good health. This chain links TRBV28 with TRBJ1-6; perhaps TRBD1 as D (6 bases). Source material: blood. CDR3 in amino acids: CAAGGRNNSPPHF. Written as DNA, the CDR3 is TGTGCGGCGGGGGGCCGCAATAATTCACCCCCCCACTTT.